A single sample gave rise to the 20 T cell receptor beta chains below, sequenced in a study of shared clonotypes between healthy human individuals. Produced via immunoSEQ multiplex PCR; TCRdb's table is partial and in-frame only. The sample carries about 1.1 million clones, approximately 77% recorded once. The sample comprised memory CD4+ T cells from PBMCs. Specified subset: CD45RA-negative fraction. The source is a man aged 18 to 35 in good health. Some clones in this sample may be carry-over from other donors' samples.

This chain links TRBV29-1 with TRBJ2-5; a weak D match, TRBD1 (5 bases). Judging by the DNA end, TRBJ2-7 fits better; the J call may be wrong. The CDR3 is 12 amino acids. In germline, CDR1 is SQVTM, CDR2 ANQGSEA. The CDR3 DNA follows: TGCAGCGTCCTGGGGCTGGCCTACGAGCAGTACTTC. It is translated as CSVLGLAYEQYF.

The table lists this clone with a count of one. J is TRBJ1-4 and V is TRBV5-6; D remains ambiguous. V lost 4 bases and J lost 8, with 18 bases in between. The germline V gene has CDR1 SGHDT and CDR2 YYEEEE. The CDR3 is made up of 15 amino acids. Here the CDR3 DNA reads TGTGCCAGCAGCCCAAGGACGGGTTTGGTAGAAAAACTGTTTTTT. The encoded protein is CASSPRTGLVEKLFF.

The rearrangement uses TRBV28 and TRBJ1-2; 9 nucleotides align to TRBD1. Germline CDR1 MDHEN, CDR2 SYDVKM. The CDR3 consists of 15 residues. J lost 4 bases, V lost 4 bases, and 7 bases had no gene match. CDR3 loop: CASSYPGQGFYGYTF. DNA of the CDR3: TGTGCCAGCAGTTACCCGGGACAGGGCTTCTATGGCTACACCTTC.

V usage is TRBV25-1 and J usage is TRBJ2-7; D unclear. Trimming pared 3 bases from V and 5 bases from J, leaving 5 bases between. CDR1 is MGHDK and CDR2 is SYGVNS in the germline V gene. CDR3 length equals 11 residues. The CDR3 here is CASSETHEQYF. The CDR3 bases are TGTGCCAGCAGTGAGACCCACGAGCAGTACTTC.

The CDR3 loop reads CASSLRGAYTEAFF. The CDR3 nucleotides read TGTGCCAGCAGTTTGCGGGGGGCGTATACTGAAGCTTTCTTT. V is TRBV28 and J is TRBJ1-1; perhaps TRBD1 as D (6 bases). Germline assignment: CDR1 MDHEN and CDR2 SYDVKM. The CDR3 length is 14 residues. Trimming shortened V by 3 bases and J by 5 bases, and 13 bases separated the two germline ends. The whole variable domain, remainder taken from reference TRBV28 and TRBJ1-1, is DVKVTQSSRYLVKRTGEKVFLECVQDMDHENMFWYRQDPGLGLRLIYFSYDVKMKEKGDIPEGYSVSREKKERFSLILESASTNQTSMYLCASSLRGAYTEAFFGQGTRLTVV.

The table lists this clone with many counts. Additional DNA sequences in this sample encode the identical CDR3. The chain has TRBV5-1 and TRBJ2-7; 8 bases align to TRBD1. V lost 4 bases and J lost 2; bases outside the gene matches: 8. This CDR3 is built from 15 residues. Germline V gene data show CDR1 as SGHRS and CDR2 as YFSETQ. CDR3 nucleotide sequence: TGCGCCAGCAGCCCCCGCGGGACAGGCCCCTACGAGCAGTACTTC. Encoded protein: CASSPRGTGPYEQYF.

The chain is built from TRBV7-3 and TRBJ2-1, with D perhaps TRBD2 (5 bases). Germline values: CDR1 SGHTA, CDR2 FQGTGA. V shed 1 base and J shed 6 bases, with 10 bases lying between them. CDR3 length equals 14 residues. The CDR3 region is CASSLSGSLNEQFF. The DNA of the CDR3 is TGTGCCAGCAGCTTAAGTGGGAGCCTCAATGAGCAGTTCTTC.

This clone was recorded a few times. This sequence joins TRBV30 and TRBJ1-4, with D hard to call. This CDR3 region has 14 residues. In germline, CDR1 is GTSNPN, CDR2 SVGIG (reference sequence). V was clipped by 7 bases and J by 5 bases, with 17 bases between them. CDR3 sequence reads: CASTFGGINEKLFF. CDR3 sequence (DNA): TGTGCCTCTACCTTCGGAGGGATAAATGAAAAACTGTTTTTT.

There are a few counts of this clone. V usage is TRBV4-1 and J usage is TRBJ1-5; D perhaps matches TRBD1 (6 bases). CDR3 length equals 16 residues. Germline CDR1 reads MGHRA; CDR2 reads YSYEKL. The V gene lost 4 bases and the J gene lost 5 bases, with 18 bases spanning the gap. The CDR3 loop is CASSRGGGFVYQPQHF. CDR3 sequence (DNA): TGCGCCAGCAGCCGGGGAGGGGGTTTCGTTTATCAGCCCCAGCATTTT.

The gene calls are TRBV7-6 and TRBJ1-3, with D possibly matching TRBD1 (6 bases). Germline values: CDR1 SGHVS, CDR2 FNYEAQ. V shed 2 bases and J shed 4 bases, with 15 bases lying between them. The CDR3 is made up of 16 amino acids. The CDR3 region has the DNA TGTGCCAGCAGCTTAATACACGGGGGCACGGGAAACACCATATATTTT. Protein sequence: CASSLIHGGTGNTIYF.

The chain uses TRBV7-8 and TRBJ1-1; 9 nucleotides agree with TRBD1. The junction had 7 bases not matched to a gene; V was cut back by 5 bases and J by 3 bases. CDR1 and CDR2 (germline): SGHVS, FQNEAQ. This CDR3 has 15 residues. Written as DNA, the CDR3 is TGTGCCAGCAGCCTGGGACAGGGTCGGCACACTGAAGCTTTCTTT. This encodes CASSLGQGRHTEAFF.

A note on this clone: The same CDR3 arises from other DNA sequences in this sample as well. The chain carries TRBV5-1 and TRBJ2-5; 10 bases map to TRBD1. CDR1 is SGHRS and CDR2 is YFSETQ in the germline V gene. V dropped 1 base and J dropped 4; count of bases not matched to a gene: 4. The CDR3 extends over 15 amino acids. The CDR3 region has the DNA TGCGCCAGCAGCTTGAGACAGGGGGCTGGAGAGACCCAGTACTTC. The encoded protein is CASSLRQGAGETQYF. The entire variable domain, with the rest obtained from reference TRBV5-1 and TRBJ2-5, is as follows: KAGVTQTPRYLIKTRGQQVTLSCSPISGHRSVSWYQQTPGQGLQFLFEYFSETQRNKGNFPGRFSGRQFSNSRSEMNVSTLELGDSALYLCASSLRQGAGETQYFGPGTRLLVL.

The chain joins TRBV2 to TRBJ2-2, with 16 positions matching TRBD2. Germline CDR1 reads SNHLY; CDR2 reads FYNNEI. The V and J ends lost 6 bases and 6 bases, in that order; junction bases with no gene match: 7. The CDR3 runs 17 residues. CDR3 DNA: TGTGCCAGCAGCCCGGGACTAGCGGGAGGGTCATCCGGGGAGCTGTTTTTT. It is translated as CASSPGLAGGSSGELFF.

This sequence joins TRBV30 and TRBJ1-5; 8 bases match TRBD1. This CDR3 is built from 16 residues. Trimming removed 5 bases from V and 7 bases from J; junction bases left unmatched: 16. Germline assignment: CDR1 GTSNPN and CDR2 SVGIG (reference sequence). This CDR3 is CAWDRGDFSRDQPQHF. The CDR3 DNA reads TGTGCCTGGGACAGGGGCGACTTTTCTAGGGACCAGCCCCAGCATTTT.

This chain links TRBV5-1 with TRBJ2-3; D unclear. The length of the CDR3 is 14 residues. Germline CDR1 SGHRS, CDR2 YFSETQ. V was clipped by 5 bases and J by 0 bases, with 10 bases between them. CDR3 DNA sequence: TGCGCCAGCAGAATAGGCTACAGCACAGATACGCAGTATTTT. It yields the protein CASRIGYSTDTQYF.

The chain couples TRBV5-1 to TRBJ2-1; TRBD2 matches at 10 bases. From germline, CDR1 is SGHRS and CDR2 YFSETQ. Germline trimming cut 6 bases from V and 9 bases from J; bases unmatched to any gene: 15. CDR3 length: 16 residues. The CDR3 sequence: CASNDLGSSGSGEQFF. The CDR3 nucleotides read TGCGCCAGCAACGACTTGGGCTCTAGCGGGAGTGGTGAGCAGTTCTTC.

This rearrangement joins TRBV28 to TRBJ1-4, with D possibly being TRBD1 (5 bases). The V and J ends lost 6 bases and 7 bases respectively, with 18 bases between them. This CDR3 spans 15 amino acids. In germline, CDR1 is MDHEN, CDR2 SYDVKM. CDR3 residues: CASRRRVGTSEKLFF. In nucleotides, the CDR3 is TGTGCCAGCAGGCGCAGGGTAGGGACCAGTGAAAAACTGTTTTTT.

The chain carries TRBV18 and TRBJ2-2; 9 bases match TRBD2. V shed 3 bases and J 2 bases; nucleotides not matched to a gene: 10. CDR3 length: 18 residues. In germline, CDR1 is KGHSH, CDR2 LQKENI. As DNA, the CDR3 is TGTGCCAGCTCACCTCGGGGTAGCGGGAGATTCAACACCGGGGAGCTGTTTTTT. The encoded protein is CASSPRGSGRFNTGELFF.

The rearrangement uses TRBV7-6 and TRBJ2-7, with D perhaps TRBD1 or TRBD2 (7 bases each). Per the germline V gene, CDR1 is SGHVS and CDR2 is FNYEAQ. Trimming pared 4 bases from V and 3 bases from J, leaving 19 bases between. CDR3 length equals 16 residues. CDR3 in amino acids: CASSSVFKRDSYEQYF. As DNA, the CDR3 is TGTGCCAGCAGCTCGGTTTTCAAGCGGGACAGCTACGAGCAGTACTTC.

This rearrangement joins TRBV5-1 to TRBJ1-2; D gene ambiguous. Germline values: CDR1 SGHRS, CDR2 YFSETQ. This CDR3 spans 12 amino acids. Between the trimmed V and J ends, which lost 5 bases and 3 bases, there was a span of 8 bases. The CDR3 region is CASSPDYYGYTF. CDR3 coding DNA: TGCGCCAGCAGTCCCGACTACTATGGCTACACCTTC.